This TCR beta chain was identified in a study of blood T cell repertoires in COVID-19. Study overall: Donors in the United States, Italy and Spain gave samples during acute or convalescent COVID-19. From T cells, B-cell-depleted T cells, or PBMCs came the material, which was cDNA or gDNA.

CDR3 length equals 15 residues. Germline CDR1 is SGHRS and CDR2 is YFSETQ. Trimming removed 0 bases from V and 3 bases from J; junction bases left unmatched: 4. Per the authors' pipeline: Amplification of reference gene primers provided the estimated nucleated cell counts. This table comes from immunoSEQ multiplex PCR, and its TCRdb copy is limited to in-frame clones, with some not included. V and J calls and clone size come straight from that table; D and trimming were deduced from the DNA. This sample has approximately 280,000 clones, with around 89% found just once. The clonotype comes from a man in his forties with acute or convalescent COVID-19. J is TRBJ2-7 and V is TRBV5-1; 9 bases line up with TRBD1. Sequencing was performed on peripheral blood. CDR3 in amino acids: CASSLDSGQGYEQYF. The CDR3 bases are TGCGCCAGCAGCTTGGATTCGGGACAGGGCTACGAGCAGTACTTC. The whole variable domain, remainder taken from reference TRBV5-1 and TRBJ2-7, is KAGVTQTPRYLIKTRGQQVTLSCSPISGHRSVSWYQQTPGQGLQFLFEYFSETQRNKGNFPGRFSGRQFSNSRSEMNVSTLELGDSALYLCASSLDSGQGYEQYFGPGTRLTVT.